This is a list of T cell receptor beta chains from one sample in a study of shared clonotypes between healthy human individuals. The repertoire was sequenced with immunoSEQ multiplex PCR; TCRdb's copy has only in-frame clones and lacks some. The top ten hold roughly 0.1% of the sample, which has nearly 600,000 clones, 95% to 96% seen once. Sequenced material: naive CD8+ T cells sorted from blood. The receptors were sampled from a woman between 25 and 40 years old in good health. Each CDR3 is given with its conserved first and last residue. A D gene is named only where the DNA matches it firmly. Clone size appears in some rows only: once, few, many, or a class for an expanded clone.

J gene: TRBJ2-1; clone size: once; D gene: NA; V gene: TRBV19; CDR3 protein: CASSIGYNEQFF; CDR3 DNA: TGTGCCAGTAGTATCGGGTACAATGAGCAGTTCTTC
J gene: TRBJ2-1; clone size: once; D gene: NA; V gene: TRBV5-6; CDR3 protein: CASSLDLAHEQFF; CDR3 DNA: TGTGCCAGCAGCTTGGACCTTGCACATGAGCAGTTCTTC
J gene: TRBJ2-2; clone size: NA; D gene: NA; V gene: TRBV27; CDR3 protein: CASSFLGAGELFF; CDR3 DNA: TGTGCCAGCAGTTTCTTGGGGGCCGGGGAGCTGTTTTTT
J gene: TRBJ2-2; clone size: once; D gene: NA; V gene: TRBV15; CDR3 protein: CATSRGATVKELFF; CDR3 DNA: TGTGCCACCAGCAGAGGGGCGACAGTGAAGGAGCTGTTTTTT
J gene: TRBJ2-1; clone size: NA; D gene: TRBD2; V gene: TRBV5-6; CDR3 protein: CASSRSGTYNEQFF; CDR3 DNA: TGTGCCAGCAGCCGAAGCGGGACCTACAATGAGCAGTTCTTC
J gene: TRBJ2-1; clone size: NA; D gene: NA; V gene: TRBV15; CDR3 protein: CATSPLYNEQFF; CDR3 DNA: TGTGCCACCAGCCCTTTGTACAATGAGCAGTTCTTC
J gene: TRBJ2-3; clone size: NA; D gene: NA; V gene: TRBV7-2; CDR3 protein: CASSLASPTDTQYF; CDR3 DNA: TGTGCCAGCAGCTTAGCGTCCCCTACAGATACGCAGTATTTT
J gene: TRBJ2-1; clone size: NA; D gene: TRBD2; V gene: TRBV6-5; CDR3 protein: CASSPLAGPYNEQFF; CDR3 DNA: TGTGCCAGCAGTCCCCTAGCGGGACCTTACAATGAGCAGTTCTTC
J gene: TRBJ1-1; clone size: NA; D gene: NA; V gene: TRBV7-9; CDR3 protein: CASSHRVWGTEAFF; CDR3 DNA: TGTGCCAGCAGCCACCGGGTTTGGGGGACTGAAGCTTTCTTT
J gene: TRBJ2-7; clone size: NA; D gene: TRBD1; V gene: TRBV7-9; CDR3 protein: CASSLWTGVNYEQYF; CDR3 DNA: TGTGCCAGCAGCCTTTGGACAGGGGTGAACTACGAGCAGTACTTC
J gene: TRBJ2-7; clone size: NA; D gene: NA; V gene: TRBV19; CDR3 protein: CASSMAGSYEQYF; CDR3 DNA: TGTGCCAGTAGTATGGCAGGCTCCTACGAGCAGTACTTC
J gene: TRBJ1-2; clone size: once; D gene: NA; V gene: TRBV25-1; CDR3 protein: CASSEGDLYGYTF; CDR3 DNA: TGTGCCAGCAGTGAAGGGGATCTCTATGGCTACACCTTC
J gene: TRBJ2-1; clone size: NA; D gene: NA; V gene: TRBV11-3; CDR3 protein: CASSLEIGNEQFF; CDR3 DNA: TGTGCCAGCAGCTTAGAGATAGGAAATGAGCAGTTCTTC
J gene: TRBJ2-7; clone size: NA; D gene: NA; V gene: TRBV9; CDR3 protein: CASSVAWGTSYEQYF; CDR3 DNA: TGTGCCAGCAGCGTAGCATGGGGGACGAGTTACGAGCAGTACTTC
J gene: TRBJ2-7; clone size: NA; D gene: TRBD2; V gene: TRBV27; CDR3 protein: CASSFGTSGRHEQYF; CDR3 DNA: TGTGCCAGCAGTTTCGGGACTAGCGGGAGGCACGAGCAGTACTTC
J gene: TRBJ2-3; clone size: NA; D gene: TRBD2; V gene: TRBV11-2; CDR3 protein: CASSVLAGSPATDTQYF; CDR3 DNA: TGTGCCAGCAGCGTTTTAGCGGGATCCCCTGCCACAGATACGCAGTATTTT
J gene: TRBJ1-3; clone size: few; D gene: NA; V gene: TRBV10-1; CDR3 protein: CASSEAGSGNTIYF; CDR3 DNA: TGCGCCAGCAGTGAGGCAGGCTCTGGAAACACCATATATTTT
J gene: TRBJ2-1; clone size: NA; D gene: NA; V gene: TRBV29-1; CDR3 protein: CSVEGGNGEQFF; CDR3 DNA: TGCAGCGTTGAGGGGGGTAACGGTGAGCAGTTCTTC
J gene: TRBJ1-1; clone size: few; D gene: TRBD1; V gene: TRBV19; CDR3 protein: CASSWGTGRMNTEAFF; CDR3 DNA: TGTGCCAGTAGTTGGGGGACAGGGAGGATGAACACTGAAGCTTTCTTT
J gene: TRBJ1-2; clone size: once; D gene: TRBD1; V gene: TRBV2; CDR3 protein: CASTDMTGVHGYTF; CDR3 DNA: TGTGCCAGCACTGATATGACAGGGGTTCATGGCTACACCTTC
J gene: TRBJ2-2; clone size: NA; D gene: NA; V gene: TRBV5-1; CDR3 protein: CASRAGWELFF; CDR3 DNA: TGCGCCAGCAGAGCGGGTTGGGAGCTGTTTTTT
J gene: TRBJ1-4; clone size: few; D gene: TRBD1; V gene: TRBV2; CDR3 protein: CASTGDGGEKLFF; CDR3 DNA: TGTGCCAGTACAGGGGACGGGGGTGAAAAACTGTTTTTT
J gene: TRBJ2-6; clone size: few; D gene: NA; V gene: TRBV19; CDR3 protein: CASTKQHSGANVLTF; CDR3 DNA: TGTGCCAGTACTAAACAGCACTCTGGGGCCAACGTCCTGACTTTC
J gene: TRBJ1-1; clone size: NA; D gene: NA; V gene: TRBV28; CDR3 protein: CAQGLPLPEGLGNTEAFF; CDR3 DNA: TGTGCCCAAGGTCTCCCCCTTCCCGAGGGCCTGGGGAACACTGAAGCTTTCTTT
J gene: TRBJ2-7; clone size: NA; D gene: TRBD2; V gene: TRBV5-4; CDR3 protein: CASSLGLAGMSSYEQYF; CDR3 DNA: TGTGCCAGCAGCTTGGGACTAGCGGGAATGTCCTCCTACGAGCAGTACTTC
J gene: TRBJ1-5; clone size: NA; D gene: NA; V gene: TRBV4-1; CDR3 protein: CASSQSGADLWPQHF; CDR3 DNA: TGCGCCAGCAGCCAATCCGGGGCCGACCTTTGGCCCCAGCATTTT
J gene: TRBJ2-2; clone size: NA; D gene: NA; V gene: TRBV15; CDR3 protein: CATSISGELFF; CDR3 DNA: TGTGCCACCAGCATCTCCGGGGAGCTGTTTTTT
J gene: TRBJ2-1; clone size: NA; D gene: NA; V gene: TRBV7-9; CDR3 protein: CASSSGILYNEQFF; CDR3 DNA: TGTGCCAGCAGCTCCGGGATTCTCTACAATGAGCAGTTCTTC
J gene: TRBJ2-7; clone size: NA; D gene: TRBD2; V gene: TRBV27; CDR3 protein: CASSLILAGGQNYEQYF; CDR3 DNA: TGTGCCAGCAGTTTAATCCTAGCGGGAGGTCAGAACTACGAGCAGTACTTC
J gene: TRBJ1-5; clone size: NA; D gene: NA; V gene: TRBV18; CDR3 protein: CASSPGRRNQPQHF; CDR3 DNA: TGTGCCAGCTCACCAGGCAGACGCAATCAGCCCCAGCATTTT
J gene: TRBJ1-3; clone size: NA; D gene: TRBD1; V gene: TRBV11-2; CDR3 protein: CASSFPGGVDTIYF; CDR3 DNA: TGTGCCAGCAGCTTCCCAGGGGGTGTAGACACCATATATTTT
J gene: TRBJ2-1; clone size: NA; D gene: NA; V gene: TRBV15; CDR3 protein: CATGQNNEQFF; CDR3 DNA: TGTGCCACCGGGCAGAACAATGAGCAGTTCTTC
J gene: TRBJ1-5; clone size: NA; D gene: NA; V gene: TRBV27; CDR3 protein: CASSPLSGGSQHF; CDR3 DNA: TGTGCCAGCAGTCCCCTGTCGGGGGGGAGCCAGCATTTT
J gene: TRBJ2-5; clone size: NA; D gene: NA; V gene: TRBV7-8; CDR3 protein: CASSTPGLEETQYF; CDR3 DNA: TGTGCCAGCAGTACACCGGGGTTAGAAGAGACCCAGTACTTC
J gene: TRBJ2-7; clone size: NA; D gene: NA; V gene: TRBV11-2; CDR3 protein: CASRPPGTAYEQYF; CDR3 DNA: TGTGCCAGCAGACCCCCTGGCACCGCCTACGAGCAGTACTTC
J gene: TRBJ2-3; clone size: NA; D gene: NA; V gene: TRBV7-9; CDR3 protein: CASSSFQGGTTDTQYF; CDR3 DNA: TGTGCCAGCAGCTCGTTCCAGGGAGGAACCACAGATACGCAGTATTTT
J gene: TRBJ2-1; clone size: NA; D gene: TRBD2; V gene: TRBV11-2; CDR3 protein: CASSLAGGGEQFF; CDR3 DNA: TGTGCCAGCAGCTTAGCGGGGGGAGGGGAGCAGTTCTTC
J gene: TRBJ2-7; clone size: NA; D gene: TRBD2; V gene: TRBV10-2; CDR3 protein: CASSAREAYEQYF; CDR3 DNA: TGCGCCAGCAGTGCGCGGGAGGCCTACGAGCAGTACTTC
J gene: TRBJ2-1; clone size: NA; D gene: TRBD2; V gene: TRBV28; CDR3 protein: CASSLSGLADYNEQFF; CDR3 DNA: TGTGCCAGCAGTTTATCAGGACTAGCGGACTACAATGAGCAGTTCTTC
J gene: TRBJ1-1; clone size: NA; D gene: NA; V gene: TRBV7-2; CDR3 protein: CASSLEGMDPWLNTEAFF; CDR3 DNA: TGTGCCAGCAGCTTAGAGGGCATGGACCCTTGGTTGAACACTGAAGCTTTCTTT
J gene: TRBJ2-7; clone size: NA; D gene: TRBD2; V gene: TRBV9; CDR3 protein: CASSRTSGYYEQYF; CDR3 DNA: TGTGCCAGCAGCCGGACTAGCGGGTACTACGAGCAGTACTTC
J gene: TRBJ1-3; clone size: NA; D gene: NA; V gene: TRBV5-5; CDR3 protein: CASSLAGNTIYF; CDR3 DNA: TGTGCCAGCAGTTTGGCCGGAAACACCATATATTTT
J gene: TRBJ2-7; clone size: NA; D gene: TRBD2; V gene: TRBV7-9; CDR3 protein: CASSYGLAGFDEQYF; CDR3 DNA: TGTGCCAGCAGCTACGGACTAGCGGGATTCGACGAGCAGTACTTC
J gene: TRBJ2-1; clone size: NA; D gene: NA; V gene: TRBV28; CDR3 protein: CASSLGSSYNEQFF; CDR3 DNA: TGTGCCAGCAGTTTAGGGAGCTCCTACAATGAGCAGTTCTTC
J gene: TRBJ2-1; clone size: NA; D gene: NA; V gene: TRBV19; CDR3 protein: CASSLRHAQFDEQFF; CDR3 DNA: TGTGCCAGTAGTCTAAGACACGCTCAGTTCGATGAGCAGTTCTTC
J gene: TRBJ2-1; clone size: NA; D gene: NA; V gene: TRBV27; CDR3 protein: CASSLSVEANEQFF; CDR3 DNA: TGTGCCAGCAGTTTATCGGTGGAAGCCAATGAGCAGTTCTTC